This passage covers 26 T cell receptor beta chains from one sample sequenced in a study of cytomegalovirus exposure and HLA in healthy donors (dated by TCRdb to the late 2010s). Library generation was performed with the immunoSEQ multiplex PCR assay. For the multiplex PCR, a mixture combining 60 forward primers for TCR Vbeta segments and 13 reverse primers for TCR Jbeta segments was used. TCRdb mirrors the immuneACCESS table, restricted to in-frame sequences. Some clones are absent from its copies; in checked studies, under half trace to an unresolved V gene, and the reason for the others is unknown. This sample gives some 120,000 clones in total; approximately 69% of them show up just once. 3% to 4.5% of the sample comes from the top ten. Sequenced material: PBMCs. These receptors all come from a man aged 40-49 years in good health and CMV-seropositive.

The chain has TRBV30 and TRBJ2-7, with D perhaps TRBD2 (5 bases). Per germline, CDR1 GTSNPN and CDR2 SVGIG (reference sequence). The CDR3 runs 14 residues. V was trimmed by 5 bases and J by 2 bases, leaving 16 bases between them. In DNA, the CDR3 is TGTGCCTGGGGGGTGAGCGGATTTCCCTACGAGCAGTACTTC. This sequence encodes CAWGVSGFPYEQYF.

The rearrangement links TRBV10-3 to TRBJ2-7, with TRBD1 matching over 9 bases. The CDR3 is made up of 18 amino acids. CDR1 ENHRY and CDR2 SYGVKD come from the germline V gene. The ends lost 0 bases at V and 0 bases at J; junction bases unmatched: 9. CDR3 nucleotides: TGTGCCATCAGTGAGTCGGGTAGGGACAGGGCGACCTCCTACGAGCAGTACTTC. It codes for CAISESGRDRATSYEQYF.

This clone was counted only a few times. The chain combines TRBV28 with TRBJ2-7; 9 bases map to TRBD2. The CDR3 has 15 residues. V lost 10 bases to trimming and J lost 5 bases; unmatched junction nucleotides: 15. Germline CDR1 MDHEN, CDR2 SYDVKM. The CDR3 DNA reads TGTGCCACCCTTATGTCCCCTAGCGGGATCAACGAGCAGTACTTC. Its translation is CATLMSPSGINEQYF.

The chain is built from TRBV7-6 and TRBJ2-7; 7 positions agree with TRBD2. Germline CDR1 is SGHVS and CDR2 is FNYEAQ. The CDR3 has 18 residues. J was trimmed by 0 bases and V by 5 bases; bases with no gene match: 16. The CDR3 region is CASSPRTGTSANSYEQYF. The CDR3 DNA reads TGTGCCAGCAGCCCCCGGACGGGAACTAGCGCGAACTCCTACGAGCAGTACTTC.

This chain connects TRBV29-1 to TRBJ2-5; TRBD2 agrees at 9 bases. Trimming cost V 7 bases and J 5 bases; bases outside gene matches: 11. The CDR3 consists of 14 residues. CDR1 is SQVTM, CDR2 ANQGSEA, per germline. The CDR3 is CSADEGLAGETQYF. The DNA for the CDR3 is TGCAGCGCCGACGAGGGACTAGCTGGGGAGACCCAGTACTTC.

The rearrangement links TRBV6-5 to TRBJ1-1; the match to TRBD1 covers 8 bases. The germline V gene encodes CDR1 MNHEY and CDR2 SVGAGI. V dropped 2 bases and J dropped 6; count of bases not matched to a gene: 11. CDR3 length: 16 amino acids. The CDR3 protein is CASSYGTGGVGAEAFF. The DNA for the CDR3 is TGTGCCAGCAGTTACGGGACAGGCGGGGTAGGCGCTGAAGCTTTCTTT.

The chain carries TRBV19 and TRBJ1-2; TRBD1 aligns across 7 bases. Germline V CDR1 and CDR2: LNHDA, SQIVND (reference sequence). With 8 bases clipped from V and 4 bases from J, the junction kept 19 bases outside the gene matches. This CDR3 has 17 residues. The DNA for the CDR3 is TGTGCCAGTGGCCTAAGACCTGGACAGGCCAATTTCTATGGCTACACCTTC. Protein product: CASGLRPGQANFYGYTF.

This sequence joins TRBV6-4 and TRBJ2-3; a possible D gene is TRBD1 (6 bases). V lost 10 bases, J lost 3 bases, and 14 bases lay in between. CDR1 and CDR2 from the germline V gene are MRHNA and SNTAGT. The CDR3 loop spans 13 amino acids. CDR3 sequence: CATRGDGTDTQYF. DNA of the CDR3: TGTGCCACCAGGGGAGATGGGACAGATACGCAGTATTTT.

The chain joins TRBV11-2 to TRBJ1-3, with 7 bases lining up with TRBD1. Trimming at V came to 10 bases and at J to 2 bases, leaving 8 bases not matched to a gene. The CDR3 has 14 amino acids. The germline CDR1 and CDR2 sequences are SGHAT and FQNNGV. The DNA of the CDR3 is TGTGCCATTACGCCGACAGGGCCTGGAAACACCATATATTTT. Its protein product is CAITPTGPGNTIYF. The complete variable domain, with remaining parts taken from reference TRBV11-2 and TRBJ1-3, reads EAGVAQSPRYKIIEKRQSVAFWCNPISGHATLYWYQQILGQGPKLLIQFQNNGVVDDSQLPKDRFSAERLKGVDSTLKIQPAKLEDSAVYLCAITPTGPGNTIYFGEGSWLTVV.

J is TRBJ2-3 and V is TRBV6-1; the match to TRBD2 covers 8 bases. V was pared by 3 bases and J by 2 bases, with 7 bases of the junction left unmatched. The CDR3 covers 16 residues. Germline V CDR1 and CDR2: MNHNS, SASEGT. CDR3 residues: CASSDPGGRSTDTQYF. DNA of the CDR3: TGTGCCAGCAGTGATCCAGGCGGGAGGTCCACAGATACGCAGTATTTT.

The chain employs TRBV5-6 and TRBJ2-1; the match to TRBD2 covers 10 bases. With V trimmed by 4 bases and J by 6 bases, 7 bases remained unmatched. There are 15 residues in the CDR3. Germline V gene lookup returns CDR1 SGHDT and CDR2 YYEEEE. DNA for the CDR3: TGTGCCAGCAGCCTGCTAGCTAGCGGGAGCAATGAGCAGTTCTTC. Translated: CASSLLASGSNEQFF.

V gene TRBV4-2 combines with J gene TRBJ1-1; D gene ambiguous. CDR3 length equals 14 residues. With 0 bases removed from V and 3 bases from J, the gap between germline ends came to 8 bases. Looked up from germline, CDR1 is LGHNA and CDR2 is YNFKEQ. CDR3 residues: CASSQDPRDTEAFF. The CDR3 coding sequence is TGTGCCAGCAGCCAAGATCCCCGGGACACTGAAGCTTTCTTT.

The CDR3 spells CASSSLRGRNQPQHF. The CDR3 bases are TGTGCCAGCAGCTCCCTTAGGGGTCGCAATCAGCCCCAGCATTTT. J is TRBJ1-5 and V is TRBV21-1; the tabulated D call, TRBD1, remains unverified against the DNA. TRBV21-1 counts as a pseudogene. The CDR3 totals 15 residues.

The CDR3 nucleotides read TGTGCCAGCAGCGTAGTTTCGGGGGGGGCCGGGGAGACCCAGTACTTC. The encoded protein is CASSVVSGGAGETQYF. The V call is TRBV9, the J call TRBJ2-5; 8 bases are a match to TRBD2. Unmatched junction bases numbered 9, after V lost 0 bases and J lost 5 bases. The CDR3 covers 16 residues. Per germline, CDR1 SGDLS and CDR2 YYNGEE.

With respect to this clone: Other nucleotide sequences from this sample produce the same CDR3. Here the CDR3 reads CASRPTGGGYGYTF. Here the CDR3 DNA reads TGCGCCAGCAGGCCTACAGGGGGCGGCTACGGCTACACCTTC. The rearrangement links TRBV5-1 to TRBJ1-2, with 9 bases identical to TRBD1. Germline V gene sequence: CDR1 SGHRS, CDR2 YFSETQ. V lost 5 bases and J lost 8; bases outside the gene matches: 10. The CDR3 sequence is 14 residues long.

The chain employs TRBV7-2 and TRBJ2-7, with 10 bases aligning to TRBD2. The CDR3 spans 15 residues. V trimming: 5 bases; J trimming: 3 bases; junction bases outside the gene matches: 7. Germline V CDR1 and CDR2: SGHTA, FQGNSA. This chain's CDR3 is CASSEVGTSVYEQYF. The CDR3 region has the DNA TGTGCCAGCAGCGAAGTTGGGACTAGCGTCTACGAGCAGTACTTC.

This clone showed up just once. The chain recombines TRBV9 with TRBJ2-1; TRBD2 aligns across 10 bases. V lost 4 bases, J lost 2 bases, and 3 bases stayed unmatched. This CDR3 region has 15 residues. In germline, CDR1 is SGDLS, CDR2 YYNGEE. CDR3 bases: TGTGCCAGCAGCTGGACTAGCGGACCCTACAATGAGCAGTTCTTC. Protein: CASSWTSGPYNEQFF.

The J gene is TRBJ1-5, the V gene TRBV4-1; 7 bases are a match to TRBD1. The CDR3 runs to 16 residues. The germline gives CDR1 MGHRA, CDR2 YSYEKL. The junction had 13 bases not matched to a gene; V was cut back by 4 bases and J by 7 bases. The CDR3 loop is CASSPELTGAWQPQHF. The CDR3 DNA is TGCGCCAGCAGCCCAGAACTCACAGGGGCCTGGCAGCCCCAGCATTTT.

The chain combines TRBV9 with TRBJ2-3; 7 bases fit TRBD1. Trimming cost V 4 bases and J 3 bases; bases outside gene matches: 8. The CDR3 spans 15 residues. CDR1 SGDLS and CDR2 YYNGEE come from the germline V gene. The CDR3 is CASSLRQGFTDTQYF. The CDR3, as DNA: TGTGCCAGCAGCCTCCGACAGGGTTTTACAGATACGCAGTATTTT.

This clone was counted only a few times. This chain joins TRBV7-2 and TRBJ1-5, with 8 bases aligning to TRBD1. This CDR3 spans 14 amino acids. Unmatched junction bases numbered 8, after V lost 4 bases and J lost 9 bases. From germline, CDR1 is SGHTA and CDR2 FQGNSA. The CDR3 region is CASSSGQAFGPQHF. For the CDR3, the DNA is TGTGCCAGCAGCTCGGGACAGGCGTTCGGGCCCCAGCATTTT.

CDR3 in amino acids: CASSHGQAEAFF. The CDR3 DNA reads TGTGCCAGCAGCCACGGACAAGCTGAAGCTTTCTTT. This chain joins TRBV7-2 and TRBJ1-1; a weak D match, TRBD1 (5 bases). With 5 bases removed from V and 6 bases from J, the gap between germline ends came to 10 bases. Germline V CDR1 and CDR2: SGHTA, FQGNSA. This CDR3 comprises 12 residues.

Details on this clone: This sample also contains other DNA sequences that code for the same CDR3. The CDR3 is CASSPGGETQYF. CDR3 bases: TGTGCCAGCTCGCCGGGAGGCGAGACCCAGTACTTC. J is TRBJ2-5 and V is TRBV18; 7 nucleotides align to TRBD2. The germline CDR1 and CDR2 sequences are KGHSH and LQKENI. The V segment lost 6 bases and the J segment 5 bases; nucleotides outside the gene matches: 3. This CDR3 has 12 residues.

The V call is TRBV7-9, the J call TRBJ1-1; a possible D gene is TRBD1 (6 bases). CDR1 and CDR2 from the germline V gene are SEHNR and FQNEAQ (reference sequence). This CDR3 region has 15 residues. V gave up 5 bases and J gave up 0 bases, with 13 bases separating them. The CDR3 protein is CASSIRTEMNTEAFF. Here the CDR3 DNA reads TGTGCCAGCAGCATCCGGACAGAAATGAACACTGAAGCTTTCTTT.

This clone was found a few times. The V gene is TRBV2, the J gene TRBJ2-2, with TRBD2 matching 9 bases. The V and J ends lost 2 bases and 0 bases, in that order; junction bases with no gene match: 16. There are 21 residues in the CDR3. Per the germline V gene, CDR1 is SNHLY and CDR2 is FYNNEI. The chain's CDR3 is CASSESVGLMLAGTNTGELFF. The CDR3 DNA reads TGTGCCAGCAGTGAATCGGTGGGACTGATGCTAGCGGGAACGAACACCGGGGAGCTGTTTTTT.

V usage is TRBV28 and J usage is TRBJ2-1; the D gene is possibly TRBD1 (6 bases). The germline gives CDR1 MDHEN, CDR2 SYDVKM. V gave up 10 bases and J gave up 5 bases, with 18 bases separating them. This CDR3 contains 14 residues. The CDR3 nucleotides are TGTGCCATCATGAAACAGGGTAGCGACAATGAGCAGTTCTTC. It codes for CAIMKQGSDNEQFF.

This chain joins TRBV10-3 and TRBJ1-6; 10 bases are a match to TRBD1. CDR1 and CDR2 (germline): ENHRY, SYGVKD. Trimming at V came to 5 bases and at J to 9 bases, leaving 10 bases not matched to a gene. CDR3 size: 16 residues. CDR3 bases: TGTGCCATCAGTCCTTCCGGGACAGGGGTAAGTTCACCCCTCCACTTT. This encodes CAISPSGTGVSSPLHF.